What follows describes a single T cell receptor beta chain. What it binds is not known. UMIs were included in TCR beta cDNA generated by 5'RACE template switching. After re-calling the 5' RACE reads, TCRdb lists one entry per CDR3 protein, DNA absent. Its table lists about 460,000 distinct CDR3 sequences. This record comes from a study of T cells expressing NK-cell markers. Across the study: Obtained from sorted CD3+CD56+NKG2C+, CD3+CD56+NKG2C- and CD3+CD56-NKG2C+ T cells were the TCR beta repertoires. Study-level results: HCMV specificity of expanded NKG2C+ T cell clones remained unclear. Dominant NKG2C+ clonotype frequencies of roughly 1.0-7.0% of CD8+ T cells were measured in roughly 6 donors.

The CDR3 loop spans 13 amino acids. CDR1 is SGHVS and CDR2 is FNYEAQ in the germline V gene. The sequenced sample was blood T cells: a sorted CD56 or NKG2C T cell subset, CD4+ or CD8+ T cells, or bulk PBMC T cells (not recorded which). The chain combines TRBV7-6 with TRBJ2-2. This clonotype was sampled from a woman between 50 and 59 years old in good health. The CDR3 spells CASSDGETGELFF.